This T cell receptor (beta chain) comes out of a study of T-cell memory formation after mild COVID-19. Study summary: Clusters were largely donor specific.

TCR alpha and TCR beta cDNA libraries with sample barcodes and UMIs came from 5'RACE using constant-segment primers. TCRdb re-called the 5' RACE reads through MiXCR, storing one row per CDR3 protein. The sample holds roughly 310,000 distinct CDR3 sequences; around a sixth are singletons and the top ten take around 24%. Germline lookup yields CDR1 MNHEY and CDR2 SVGEGT. V dropped 0 bases and J dropped 8 bases, with 13 bases sitting between them. The CDR3 loop spans 14 amino acids. Sequenced input: PBMCs or a T cell subset sorted from them (not recorded which). This receptor was obtained from a man in his late teens or twenties who had mild COVID-19 (a few samples of this study predate the infection). Cell type and time point are not known. The chain couples TRBV6-2 or TRBV6-3 to TRBJ1-1; D is uncertain. DNA of the CDR3: TGTGCCAGCAGTTACTCCCTCCGGGCCGGAGAAGCTTTCTTT. Protein sequence: CASSYSLRAGEAFF.